The next 3 T cell receptor beta chains were all read from a single sample in a study of resident and recirculating memory T cells in vitiligo. Using immunoSEQ multiplex PCR, the repertoire was profiled, and TCRdb retains in-frame clones only, with some absent. The sample yields tens of thousands of clones, roughly nine tenths seen once. The sample comprised blood. Receptors were obtained from a male donor with vitiligo.

The rearrangement joins TRBV9 to TRBJ1-2; the match to TRBD1 covers 11 bases. The CDR3 totals 19 residues. Germline lookup yields CDR1 SGDLS and CDR2 YYNGEE. With V trimmed by 0 bases and J by 2 bases, 12 bases remained unmatched. CDR3 residues: CASSVDGRVDRGRNYGYTF. The CDR3 nucleotides are TGTGCCAGCAGCGTAGACGGGAGAGTGGACAGGGGGCGCAACTATGGCTACACCTTC.

V and J are TRBV4-2 and TRBJ2-1; 7 bases agree with TRBD1. Germline lookup yields CDR1 LGHNA and CDR2 YNFKEQ. V dropped 3 bases and J dropped 6; count of bases not matched to a gene: 8. CDR3 size: 15 residues. This CDR3 is CASSQAGHRGNEQFF. The CDR3 nucleotides are TGTGCCAGCAGCCAGGCCGGGCACAGGGGCAATGAGCAGTTCTTC.

The V gene is TRBV5-6, the J gene TRBJ2-7; D is perhaps TRBD2 (6 bases). The CDR3 sequence is 13 residues long. V was cut by 7 bases and J by 2 bases, with 13 bases left in between. From germline, CDR1 is SGHDT and CDR2 YYEEEE. The CDR3 sequence is CASRKWGAYEQYF. DNA for the CDR3: TGTGCCAGCCGCAAATGGGGGGCCTACGAGCAGTACTTC.